This T cell receptor (beta chain) was captured in a study of blood T cell repertoires in COVID-19. In the study overall: Acute and convalescent COVID-19 specimens originated in the United States, Italy and Spain. T cells, B-cell-depleted T cells, or PBMCs provided the cDNA or gDNA that served as material.

The CDR3 is 15 amino acids. Germline V lookup: CDR1 LNHDA, CDR2 SQIVND (reference sequence). V was trimmed by 4 bases and J by 4 bases, leaving 13 bases between them. TCRdb's copy holds only in-frame clones and misses some; the assay was immunoSEQ multiplex PCR. This table holds about 180,000 clones, about 82% found once. Recruits, aged about 18 to 89 years, lived in 24 US areas. In assigning cohorts, the study relied on participant-reported clinical history. This sequence was found in a woman younger than 45 who had recovered from COVID-19. This rearrangement joins TRBV19 to TRBJ2-2; D perhaps matches TRBD2 (7 bases). The sample comprised PBMCs or T cells enriched from blood (not recorded which). The CDR3 reads CASSKGGGVTGELFF. Written as DNA, the CDR3 is TGTGCCAGTAGTAAAGGGGGAGGGGTCACCGGGGAGCTGTTTTTT.